This is a list of T cell receptor beta chains from one sample in a study of shared clonotypes between healthy human individuals. TCRdb's copy holds only in-frame clones and misses some; the assay was immunoSEQ multiplex PCR. The sample comprises approximately 740,000 clones, around 72% of which are singletons, and more than 1.5% rests with the top ten. Material: memory CD4+ T cells sorted from blood. These receptors were taken from a woman under 40 in good health. CDR3s include the opening cysteine and the closing phenylalanine or tryptophan. A D gene is named only where the DNA matches it firmly. The size entry is marked missing in some rows and otherwise reads once, few, many or a size class.

>TRBD2|TRBV19|TRBJ2-4|-
CASSFSGKTSRNIQYF
TGTGCCAGTAGTTTTAGCGGGAAAACGTCCAGAAACATTCAGTACTTC
>TRBD2|TRBV19|TRBJ2-5|-
CASRLAGQETQYF
TGTGCCAGCCGACTAGCGGGACAAGAGACCCAGTACTTC
>TRBD2|TRBV28|TRBJ2-1|-
CASSLREGAGFRNEQFF
TGTGCCAGCAGTTTACGCGAAGGAGCGGGATTCCGCAATGAGCAGTTCTTC
>TRBD2|TRBV5-4|TRBJ2-3|once
CASSLSGISDTQYF
TGTGCCAGCAGCTTGAGCGGGATTTCAGATACGCAGTATTTT
>-|TRBV25-1|TRBJ2-3|few
CASSLSGGADTQYF
TGTGCCAGCAGTCTCTCCGGGGGAGCAGATACGCAGTATTTT
>TRBD1|TRBV6-1|TRBJ1-5|-
CASSEPTGGRKPQHF
TGTGCCAGCAGTGAACCGACAGGGGGAAGGAAGCCCCAGCATTTT
>TRBD2|TRBV6-6|TRBJ2-7|-
CASSYGSASGYEQYF
TGTGCCAGCAGTTACGGCTCGGCTAGCGGGTACGAGCAGTACTTC
>-|TRBV6-1|TRBJ1-5|few
CASQFYSNQPQHF
TGTGCCAGCCAATTCTATAGCAATCAGCCCCAGCATTTT
>-|TRBV10-3|TRBJ2-7|-
CAISQGGVLSYEQYF
TGTGCCATCAGTCAGGGGGGAGTCCTGAGTTACGAGCAGTACTTC
>TRBD1|TRBV10-2|TRBJ2-7|-
CASTPPLETGVGYEQYF
TGCGCCAGCACTCCCCCTCTGGAGACAGGGGTAGGCTACGAGCAGTACTTC
>TRBD2|TRBV11-2|TRBJ2-3|-
CASSPRTSGRAPDTQYF
TGTGCCAGCAGCCCCCGGACTAGCGGGAGAGCGCCAGATACGCAGTATTTT
>-|TRBV5-4|TRBJ2-5|-
CASSLGRGEETQYF
TGTGCCAGCAGCTTGGGCCGTGGGGAAGAGACCCAGTACTTC
>-|TRBV6-6|TRBJ1-1|few
CATREQGGSKAEAFF
TGTGCCACCCGAGAACAGGGCGGTTCGAAGGCTGAAGCTTTCTTT
>-|TRBV28|TRBJ2-4|-
CASSPLTETKNIQYF
TGTGCCAGCAGTCCCCTGACAGAGACCAAAAACATTCAGTACTTC
>-|TRBV4-1|TRBJ1-4|once
CASSQVLAGRGKLFF
TGCGCCAGCAGCCAAGTCCTAGCCGGCAGGGGAAAACTGTTTTTT
>-|TRBV7-2|TRBJ2-4|-
CASSLEGGLAKNIQYF
TGTGCCAGCAGCTTAGAGGGGGGTCTAGCCAAAAACATTCAGTACTTC
>-|TRBV5-1|TRBJ2-5|few
CASSGGTGETQYF
TGCGCCAGCAGCGGAGGGACGGGGGAGACCCAGTACTTC
>-|TRBV10-3|TRBJ1-2|-
CAITGTYGYTF
TGTGCCATCACCGGTACCTATGGCTACACCTTC
>-|TRBV30|TRBJ2-7|-
CAWAGQTYEQYF
TGTGCCTGGGCGGGACAAACCTACGAGCAGTACTTC
>-|TRBV5-1|TRBJ2-3|once
CASSLVLSGTDTQYF
TGCGCCAGCAGCTTGGTCCTATCGGGCACAGATACGCAGTATTTT
>TRBD2|TRBV27|TRBJ2-2|-
CASRLAGHTGELFF
TGTGCCAGCCGACTAGCGGGACATACCGGGGAGCTGTTTTTT
>-|TRBV6-1|TRBJ2-3|once
CASCRGRTDTQYF
TGTGCCAGCTGCCGGGGGAGAACAGATACGCAGTATTTT
>-|TRBV10-3|TRBJ2-3|-
CAISTGTTDTQYF
TGTGCCATCAGTACGGGGACCACAGATACGCAGTATTTT
>-|TRBV20-1|TRBJ2-7|-
CSAKAHYEQYF
TGCAGTGCAAAAGCCCATTACGAGCAGTACTTC
>-|TRBV5-1|TRBJ2-1|once
CASSLVATLDNEQFF
TGCGCCAGCAGCTTGGTGGCTACCCTAGACAATGAGCAGTTCTTC
>-|TRBV7-2|TRBJ1-1|-
CASSDSPNTEAFF
TGTGCCAGCAGCGATTCCCCTAACACTGAAGCTTTCTTT
>-|TRBV28|TRBJ2-7|-
CASRLQANYEQYF
TGTGCCAGCAGGCTCCAAGCTAACTACGAGCAGTACTTC
>TRBD2|TRBV11-2|TRBJ2-3|-
CASSSTSGRLDTQYF
TGTGCCAGCAGCTCGACTAGCGGGAGGTTAGATACGCAGTATTTT
>-|TRBV29-1|TRBJ2-7|-
CSVGLDSYEQYF
TGCAGCGTTGGGCTAGACTCCTACGAGCAGTACTTC
>TRBD1|TRBV19|TRBJ1-1|-
CASTPGDRVPIGNTEAFF
TGTGCCAGTACCCCGGGCGACAGGGTGCCTATTGGGAACACTGAAGCTTTCTTT
>TRBD2|TRBV4-2|TRBJ2-1|-
CASSQDLAGFTYNEQFF
TGTGCCAGCAGCCAGGACTTAGCGGGATTCACGTACAATGAGCAGTTCTTC
>TRBD1|TRBV4-1|TRBJ1-1|-
CASSQQGGWGAVEAFF
TGCGCCAGCAGCCAACAGGGGGGGTGGGGCGCGGTTGAAGCTTTCTTT
>TRBD1|TRBV5-1|TRBJ1-3|-
CASSLRAAGGFSGNTIYF
TGCGCCAGCAGCTTGCGCGCGGCAGGGGGGTTTTCTGGAAACACCATATATTTT
>TRBD1|TRBV6-6|TRBJ2-7|-
CASSPGTGVPYEQYF
TGTGCCAGCAGCCCCGGGACAGGGGTTCCCTACGAGCAGTACTTC
>-|TRBV19|TRBJ2-1|-
CASSIGVQQFF
TGTGCCAGTAGTATAGGTGTTCAGCAGTTCTTC
>-|TRBV7-3|TRBJ1-2|-
CASSLTGRLRGSNYGYTF
TGTGCCAGCAGCTTAACGGGAAGGTTACGGGGATCCAACTATGGCTACACCTTC
>TRBD1|TRBV27|TRBJ1-1|-
CASSYRTGAYTEAFF
TGTGCCAGCAGTTATCGGACAGGGGCTTACACTGAAGCTTTCTTT
>-|TRBV6-1|TRBJ1-5|-
CASSGGRNQPQHF
TGTGCCAGCAGTGGGGGGCGCAATCAGCCCCAGCATTTT
>-|TRBV5-6|TRBJ2-3|-
CASDARGGRDTQYF
TGTGCCAGCGACGCAAGGGGGGGTAGGGATACGCAGTATTTT
>-|TRBV2|TRBJ1-2|-
CASRGEKIPLYGYTF
TGTGCCAGCAGAGGGGAAAAGATACCTCTCTATGGCTACACCTTC
>-|TRBV27|TRBJ2-7|-
CASRRAADHYEQYF
TGTGCCAGCAGACGAGCGGCAGACCACTACGAGCAGTACTTC
>TRBD2|TRBV2|TRBJ2-1|-
CASSERSGMNEQFF
TGTGCCAGCAGTGAACGTAGCGGGATGAATGAGCAGTTCTTC
>-|TRBV11-2|TRBJ1-4|few
CASSFTYTNEKLFF
TGTGCCAGCAGCTTTACGTATACGAATGAAAAACTGTTTTTT
>TRBD1|TRBV5-1|TRBJ2-5|once
CASSLGSRGRETQYF
TGCGCCAGCAGCTTGGGATCCAGGGGGCGAGAGACCCAGTACTTC
>-|TRBV5-1|TRBJ2-7|-
CASSLGTEAQGEQYF
TGCGCCAGCAGCTTGGGGACTGAGGCCCAGGGCGAGCAGTACTTC
>-|TRBV19|TRBJ2-3|-
CASSISPLSTDTQYF
TGTGCCAGTAGTATAAGCCCTCTCAGCACAGATACGCAGTATTTT
>TRBD2|TRBV7-9|TRBJ2-1|-
CASSLGTGRGEQFF
TGTGCCAGCAGCTTAGGGACGGGGAGGGGAGAGCAGTTCTTC
>TRBD1|TRBV10-3|TRBJ1-3|-
CAISDRDRGRVGNTIYF
TGTGCCATCAGCGACCGGGACAGGGGGCGCGTCGGAAACACCATATATTTT
>TRBD2|TRBV27|TRBJ2-2|-
CASSNTGTSGHTGELFF
TGTGCCAGCAGTAATACCGGGACTAGCGGACACACCGGGGAGCTGTTTTTT
>TRBD1|TRBV6-4|TRBJ2-1|-
CASSAGQGALDEQFF
TGTGCCAGCAGCGCGGGACAGGGGGCGCTTGATGAGCAGTTCTTC
>TRBD1|TRBV5-1|TRBJ2-5|-
CASKNTGGQETQYF
TGCGCCAGCAAGAACACAGGGGGCCAAGAGACCCAGTACTTC
>TRBD2|TRBV12-5|TRBJ2-1|-
CASGLVLSASGTNEQFF
TGTGCTAGTGGTTTGGTACTATCTGCTAGCGGGACCAATGAGCAGTTCTTC
>-|TRBV19|TRBJ1-5|-
CASSIAALQPQHF
TGTGCCAGTAGTATAGCGGCGTTGCAGCCCCAGCATTTT
>-|TRBV12-2|TRBJ2-3|-
CASRLGVLAGADTQYF
TGTGCAAGTCGCTTAGGAGTACTAGCGGGAGCAGATACGCAGTATTTT